This is a list of T cell receptor beta chains from one sample in a study of blood T cell repertoires in COVID-19. Profiled with immunoSEQ multiplex PCR; TCRdb holds only in-frame clones, not every one. The repertoire holds 90,000 to 100,000 clones, with roughly nine tenths as singletons. Specimen: peripheral blood. The source is a woman aged 55-70 years with COVID-19, enrolled during active disease. Each CDR3 is given with its conserved first and last residue. Each record gives: J gene, D gene, clone size, V gene, CDR3 DNA, CDR3 protein. A D gene is named only where the DNA matches it firmly. Only part of the rows carry a size: once, few, many, or a class if the clone is expanded.

J: TRBJ2-7; D: -; size: once; V: TRBV14; DNA: TGTGCCAGCAGCAACAACTACGAGCAGTACTTC; CDR3: CASSNNYEQYF
J: TRBJ2-7; D: TRBD1; size: -; V: TRBV20-1; DNA: TGCAGTGGACAGGGGAGCTACGAGCAGTACTTC; CDR3: CSGQGSYEQYF
J: TRBJ1-1; D: -; size: -; V: TRBV6-6; DNA: TGTGCCAGCAGTTACTCGTTGACAGAAACTGAAGCTTTCTTT; CDR3: CASSYSLTETEAFF
J: TRBJ2-2; D: TRBD2; size: -; V: TRBV5-1; DNA: TGCGCCAGCAGCTTGTCAGATCGGGGGGGCCCCACCGGGGAGCTGTTTTTT; CDR3: CASSLSDRGGPTGELFF
J: TRBJ1-6; D: TRBD1; size: -; V: TRBV5-8; DNA: TGTGCCAGCTCGGAGCTCGGACAGGGCGGTTCACCCCTCCACTTT; CDR3: CASSELGQGGSPLHF
J: TRBJ2-2; D: -; size: few; V: TRBV19; DNA: TGTGCCAGTAGGACCCGAACAGGGCCGAACACCGGGGAGCTGTTTTTT; CDR3: CASRTRTGPNTGELFF
J: TRBJ1-1; D: -; size: -; V: TRBV6-5; DNA: TGTGCCAGCAGTTACTCGGTCGGGTTGAACACTGAAGCTTTCTTT; CDR3: CASSYSVGLNTEAFF
J: TRBJ1-2; D: -; size: -; V: TRBV30; DNA: TGTGCCTGGAGCTTCGGACTGAACTATGGCTACACCTTC; CDR3: CAWSFGLNYGYTF
J: TRBJ1-2; D: -; size: few; V: TRBV12-3/TRBV12-4; DNA: TGTGCCAGCAGTTTTAACAGAATTTATGGCTACACCTTC; CDR3: CASSFNRIYGYTF
J: TRBJ1-2; D: -; size: -; V: TRBV19; DNA: TGTGCCAGTAGTTTCCAGAGGACAGACTATGGCTACACCTTC; CDR3: CASSFQRTDYGYTF
J: TRBJ1-2; D: -; size: -; V: TRBV7-2; DNA: TGTGCCAGCAGCTTAATGGGGGCCTCCTATGGCTACACCTTC; CDR3: CASSLMGASYGYTF
J: TRBJ2-3; D: -; size: -; V: TRBV5-1; DNA: TGCGCCAGCAGCTCCGGACTAACTAGCACAGATACGCAGTATTTT; CDR3: CASSSGLTSTDTQYF
J: TRBJ1-1; D: TRBD1; size: -; V: TRBV18; DNA: TGTGCCAGCTCACCGGGACAGCCCCGGTCTGAAGCTTTCTTT; CDR3: CASSPGQPRSEAFF
J: TRBJ1-4; D: TRBD1; size: once; V: TRBV19; DNA: TGTGCCAGTAGTAGTGGGTACGGGACAGCTAATGAAAAACTGTTTTTT; CDR3: CASSSGYGTANEKLFF
J: TRBJ2-2; D: TRBD1; size: -; V: TRBV19; DNA: TGTGCCAGCAGAACCGGACAGGTCCTAACCGGGGAGCTGTTTTTT; CDR3: CASRTGQVLTGELFF